This TCR beta chain appears in the sequencing data of a study of shared clonotypes between healthy human individuals. General study findings and limits: Memory subsets generally showed lower estimated richness than naive subsets. Clonotype sharing among donors was expected to depend on sequencing depth.

The CDR3 has 16 residues. In germline, CDR1 is MNHEY, CDR2 SMNVEV (reference sequence). V lost 1 base to trimming and J lost 2 bases, with 13 bases between them. TCRdb keeps only in-frame clones here, not all; method: immunoSEQ multiplex PCR. The sample has about 2 million clones, 85% to 95% seen once. Terminally differentiated effector memory CD45RA+ cells were excluded by CCR7 positive selection of CD45RO-negative cells. With respect to this clone: As yet, its antigen is unknown.

V usage is TRBV27 and J usage is TRBJ2-3; a weak D match, TRBD2 (5 bases). The receptor's source is a man aged 18 to 29 in good health. The specimen sequenced was naive CD8+ T cells sorted from blood. The DNA for the CDR3 is TGTGCCAGCAGTTTATTAGGTGTGACTAACACAGATACGCAGTATTTT. Translating gives CASSLLGVTNTDTQYF.